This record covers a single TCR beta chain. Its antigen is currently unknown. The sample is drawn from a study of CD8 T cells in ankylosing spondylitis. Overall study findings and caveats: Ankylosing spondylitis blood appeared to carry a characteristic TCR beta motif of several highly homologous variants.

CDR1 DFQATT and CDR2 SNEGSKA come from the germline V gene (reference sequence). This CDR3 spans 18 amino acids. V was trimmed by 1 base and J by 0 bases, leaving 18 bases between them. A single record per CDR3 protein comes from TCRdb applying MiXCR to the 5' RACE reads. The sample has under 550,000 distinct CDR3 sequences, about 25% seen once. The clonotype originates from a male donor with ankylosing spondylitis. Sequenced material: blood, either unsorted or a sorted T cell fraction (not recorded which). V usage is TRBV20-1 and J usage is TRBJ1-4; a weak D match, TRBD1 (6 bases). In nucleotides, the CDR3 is TGCAGTGCTAGAGCCACCCCCAGGGGACACGCAACTAATGAAAAACTGTTTTTT. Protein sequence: CSARATPRGHATNEKLFF.